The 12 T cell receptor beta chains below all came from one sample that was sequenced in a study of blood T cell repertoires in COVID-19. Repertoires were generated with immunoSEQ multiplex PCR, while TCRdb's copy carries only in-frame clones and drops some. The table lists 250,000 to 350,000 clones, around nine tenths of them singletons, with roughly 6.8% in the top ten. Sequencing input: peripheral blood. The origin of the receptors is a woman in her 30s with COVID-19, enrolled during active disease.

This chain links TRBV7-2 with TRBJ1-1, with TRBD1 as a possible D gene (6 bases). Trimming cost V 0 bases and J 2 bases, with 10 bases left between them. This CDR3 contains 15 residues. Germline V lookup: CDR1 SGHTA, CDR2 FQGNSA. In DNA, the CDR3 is TGTGCCAGCAGCTTAGCGGGACAAATAAACACTGAAGCTTTCTTT. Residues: CASSLAGQINTEAFF.

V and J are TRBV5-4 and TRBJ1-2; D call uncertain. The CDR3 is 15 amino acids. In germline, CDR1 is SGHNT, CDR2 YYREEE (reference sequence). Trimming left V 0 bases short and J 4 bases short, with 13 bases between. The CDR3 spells CASSLGAAILYGYTF. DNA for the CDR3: TGTGCCAGCAGCTTGGGGGCAGCCATCCTCTATGGCTACACCTTC.

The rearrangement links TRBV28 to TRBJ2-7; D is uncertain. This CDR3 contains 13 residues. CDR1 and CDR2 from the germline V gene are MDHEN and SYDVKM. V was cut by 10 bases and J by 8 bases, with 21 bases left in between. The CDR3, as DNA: TGTGCCACCTCCCCCCCGAGTCCCCTCAAGCAGTACTTC. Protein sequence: CATSPPSPLKQYF.

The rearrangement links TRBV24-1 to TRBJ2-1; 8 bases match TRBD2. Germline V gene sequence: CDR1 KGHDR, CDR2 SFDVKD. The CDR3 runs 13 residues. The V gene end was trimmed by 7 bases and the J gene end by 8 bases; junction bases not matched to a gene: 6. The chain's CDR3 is CATRGSGADEQFF. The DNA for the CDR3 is TGTGCCACCAGGGGTAGCGGGGCGGATGAGCAGTTCTTC.

CDR3 coding DNA: TGTGCCAGCAGCATGCCGACTAGCGGGAACACCGGGGAGCTGTTTTTT. The encoded protein is CASSMPTSGNTGELFF. The rearrangement joins TRBV5-4 to TRBJ2-2; 9 bases match TRBD2. V was clipped by 4 bases and J by 1 base; unmatched bases: 5. This CDR3 contains 16 residues. In germline, CDR1 is SGHNT, CDR2 YYREEE (reference sequence).

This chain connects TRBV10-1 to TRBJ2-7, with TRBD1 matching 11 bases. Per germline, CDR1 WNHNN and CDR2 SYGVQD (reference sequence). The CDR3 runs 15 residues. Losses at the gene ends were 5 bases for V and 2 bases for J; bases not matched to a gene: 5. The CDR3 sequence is CASSPRTGGAYEQYF. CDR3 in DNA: TGCGCCAGCAGTCCCCGGACAGGGGGCGCCTACGAGCAGTACTTC.

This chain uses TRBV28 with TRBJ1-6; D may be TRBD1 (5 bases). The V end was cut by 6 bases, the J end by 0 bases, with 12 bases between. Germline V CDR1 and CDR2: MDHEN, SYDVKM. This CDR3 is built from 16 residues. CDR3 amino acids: CASSPRGSSYNSPLHF. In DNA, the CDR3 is TGTGCCAGCAGCCCCCGGGGGAGCTCCTATAATTCACCCCTCCACTTT. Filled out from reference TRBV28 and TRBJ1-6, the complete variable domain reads DVKVTQSSRYLVKRTGEKVFLECVQDMDHENMFWYRQDPGLGLRLIYFSYDVKMKEKGDIPEGYSVSREKKERFSLILESASTNQTSMYLCASSPRGSSYNSPLHFGNGTRLTVT.

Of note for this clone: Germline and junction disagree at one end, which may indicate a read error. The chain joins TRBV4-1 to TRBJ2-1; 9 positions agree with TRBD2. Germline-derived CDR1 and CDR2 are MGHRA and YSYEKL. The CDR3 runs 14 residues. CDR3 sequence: CASSQGTSLHEQFF. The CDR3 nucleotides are TGCGCCAGCAGTCAAGGGACTAGCTTACATGAGCAGTTCTTC.

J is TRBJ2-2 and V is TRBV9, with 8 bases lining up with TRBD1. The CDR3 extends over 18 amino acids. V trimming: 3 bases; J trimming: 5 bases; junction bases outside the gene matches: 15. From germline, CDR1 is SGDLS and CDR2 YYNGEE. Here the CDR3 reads CASSADREGNRWTGELFF. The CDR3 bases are TGTGCCAGCAGCGCGGACAGGGAAGGGAACCGGTGGACCGGGGAGCTGTTTTTT.

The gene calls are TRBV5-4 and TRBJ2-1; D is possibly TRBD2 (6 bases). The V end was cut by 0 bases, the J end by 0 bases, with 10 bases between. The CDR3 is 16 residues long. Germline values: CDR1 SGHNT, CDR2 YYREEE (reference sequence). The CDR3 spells CASSLGLTSSYNEQFF. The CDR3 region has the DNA TGTGCCAGCAGCTTGGGACTGACTAGCTCCTACAATGAGCAGTTCTTC.

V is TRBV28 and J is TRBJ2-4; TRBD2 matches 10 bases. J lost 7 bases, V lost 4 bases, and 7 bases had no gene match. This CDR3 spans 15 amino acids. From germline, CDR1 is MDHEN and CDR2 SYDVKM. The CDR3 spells CASSSSGRAQNIQYF. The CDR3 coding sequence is TGTGCCAGCAGTTCCAGCGGGAGGGCCCAGAACATTCAGTACTTC.

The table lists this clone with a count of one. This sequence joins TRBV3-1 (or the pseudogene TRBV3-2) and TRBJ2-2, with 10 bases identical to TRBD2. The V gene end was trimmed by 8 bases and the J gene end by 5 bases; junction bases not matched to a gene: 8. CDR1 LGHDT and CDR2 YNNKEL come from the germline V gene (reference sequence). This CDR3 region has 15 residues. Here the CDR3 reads CASARTSGATGELFF. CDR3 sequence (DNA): TGTGCCAGCGCGCGGACTAGCGGAGCGACCGGGGAGCTGTTTTTT.